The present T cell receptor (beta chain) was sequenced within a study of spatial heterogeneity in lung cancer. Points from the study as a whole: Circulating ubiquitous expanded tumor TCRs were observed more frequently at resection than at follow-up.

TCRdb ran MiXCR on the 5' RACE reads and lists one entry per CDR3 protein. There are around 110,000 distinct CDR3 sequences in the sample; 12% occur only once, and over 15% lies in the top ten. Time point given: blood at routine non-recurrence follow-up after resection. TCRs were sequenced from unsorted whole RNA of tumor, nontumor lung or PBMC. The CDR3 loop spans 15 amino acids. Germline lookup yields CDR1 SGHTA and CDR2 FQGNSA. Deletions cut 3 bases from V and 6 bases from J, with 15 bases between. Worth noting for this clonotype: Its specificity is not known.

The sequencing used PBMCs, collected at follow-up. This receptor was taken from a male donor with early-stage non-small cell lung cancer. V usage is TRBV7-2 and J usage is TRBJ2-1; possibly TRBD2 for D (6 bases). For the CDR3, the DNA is TGTGCCAGCAGCTTGTCCCTTGGGGGGTTCAATGAGCAGTTCTTC. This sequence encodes CASSLSLGGFNEQFF.